Shown below are 16 T cell receptor beta chains from a single sample sequenced in a study of monozygotic twins with inflammatory bowel disease. TCRdb re-called the 5' RACE reads, yielding one record per CDR3 amino acid sequence without DNA. This sample contains 150,000 to 200,000 distinct CDR3 sequences. Material for sequencing was blood. These receptors all come from a human donor with ulcerative colitis or Crohn's disease, or a healthy co-twin of an affected twin (not recorded which).

The CDR3 sequence: CASSYLGGVPSPLHF. The chain has TRBV27 and TRBJ1-6. Germline values: CDR1 MNHEY, CDR2 SMNVEV (reference sequence). CDR3 length equals 15 residues.

The genes are TRBV7-2 and TRBJ1-6. The CDR3 is made up of 15 amino acids. Germline V lookup: CDR1 SGHTA, CDR2 FQGNSA. The CDR3 spells CASSLMRDGNSPLHF.

The chain carries TRBV5-5 and TRBJ1-3; TCRdb selects TRBD1, and the lack of DNA leaves this call unchecked. The V gene's germline CDR1 is SGHKS and CDR2 YYEKEE (reference sequence). The CDR3 contains 16 residues. The CDR3 sequence: CASSLLGTGTGNTIYF.

V is TRBV7-8 and J is TRBJ2-1; the TCRdb call, TRBD2, lacks DNA for checking. The CDR3 spans 17 residues. Germline V gene data show CDR1 as SGHVS and CDR2 as FQNEAQ. The CDR3 here is CASSLSHPGTSYNEQFF. Looking up the rest from reference TRBV7-8 and TRBJ2-1 gives the full variable domain: GAGVSQSPRYKVAKRGQDVALRCDPISGHVSLFWYQQALGQGPEFLTYFQNEAQLDKSGLPSDRFFAERPEGSVSTLKIQRTQQEDSAVYLCASSLSHPGTSYNEQFFGPGTRLTVL.

The V and J genes are TRBV6-1 and TRBJ1-1; TCRdb's D call, TRBD1, is unchecked because there is no DNA. The CDR3 length is 12 residues. Looked up from germline, CDR1 is MNHNS and CDR2 is SASEGT. The CDR3: CASSPGGREAFF.

The chain combines TRBV6-1 with TRBJ1-1; absent DNA, TCRdb's TRBD1 call cannot be checked. This CDR3 contains 13 residues. Looked up from germline, CDR1 is MNHNS and CDR2 is SASEGT. This CDR3 reads CASSGDRVRSAFF.

This chain joins TRBV5-1 and TRBJ1-2; the TCRdb D gene call, TRBD1, has no DNA to confirm it. Germline CDR1 SGHRS, CDR2 YFSETQ. The CDR3 extends over 15 amino acids. CDR3 in amino acids: CASSLGDRVTGGYTF.

This chain's CDR3 is CASSLGTSGLSTYEQYF. This rearrangement joins TRBV5-5 to TRBJ2-7; TCRdb's D call, TRBD2, is unchecked because there is no DNA. The CDR3 sequence is 17 residues long. The germline V gene has CDR1 SGHKS and CDR2 YYEKEE (reference sequence).

This sequence joins TRBV15 and TRBJ2-2; TCRdb lists TRBD2, though no DNA is available to test this call. CDR3 length: 12 residues. Germline V gene data show CDR1 as LNHNV and CDR2 as YYDKDF (reference sequence). The CDR3 is CATSIWEGELFF.

The CDR3: CASSPGTGRSNQPQHF. The genes are TRBV5-6 and TRBJ1-5; checking the TCRdb D call of TRBD1 is not possible without DNA. The CDR3 sequence is 16 residues long. Germline assignment: CDR1 SGHDT and CDR2 YYEEEE.

The rearrangement links TRBV29-1 to TRBJ2-5; the TCRdb call, TRBD1, lacks DNA for checking. CDR1 is SQVTM and CDR2 is ANQGSEA in the germline V gene. The CDR3 spans 13 residues. The CDR3 reads CSGHREIGETQYF.

This rearrangement joins TRBV28 to TRBJ2-3. This CDR3 comprises 14 residues. The germline gives CDR1 MDHEN, CDR2 SYDVKM. This CDR3 reads CASSLEWSTDTQYF.

The V and J genes are TRBV15 and TRBJ2-7; TCRdb picks TRBD2, but there is no DNA to check that call. CDR1 is LNHNV, CDR2 YYDKDF, per germline (reference sequence). CDR3 size: 14 residues. The chain's CDR3 is CATSRTSGRNEQYF. The whole variable domain, filled in from reference TRBV15 and TRBJ2-7, reads DAMVIQNPRYQVTQFGKPVTLSCSQTLNHNVMYWYQQKSSQAPKLLFHYYDKDFNNEADTPDNFQSRRPNTSFCFLDIRSPGLGDTAMYLCATSRTSGRNEQYFGPGTRLTVT.

The chain is built from TRBV28 and TRBJ2-3. CDR1 is MDHEN, CDR2 SYDVKM, per germline. This CDR3 spans 15 amino acids. CDR3 protein: CASSQNGPSTDTQYF. Using reference TRBV28 and TRBJ2-3 for the parts outside the CDR3, the full variable domain is DVKVTQSSRYLVKRTGEKVFLECVQDMDHENMFWYRQDPGLGLRLIYFSYDVKMKEKGDIPEGYSVSREKKERFSLILESASTNQTSMYLCASSQNGPSTDTQYFGPGTRLTVL.

The chain has TRBV19 and TRBJ2-7; the D call from TCRdb, TRBD1, cannot be confirmed without DNA. This CDR3 comprises 15 residues. Germline values: CDR1 LNHDA, CDR2 SQIVND (reference sequence). The CDR3 region is CASSNGGARFDEQYF.

The genes are TRBV10-3 and TRBJ2-1; TCRdb reports TRBD1, a call that lacks DNA to check it against. CDR1 is ENHRY and CDR2 is SYGVKD in the germline V gene. CDR3 size: 14 residues. The CDR3 protein is CAISEGGTYNEQFF.